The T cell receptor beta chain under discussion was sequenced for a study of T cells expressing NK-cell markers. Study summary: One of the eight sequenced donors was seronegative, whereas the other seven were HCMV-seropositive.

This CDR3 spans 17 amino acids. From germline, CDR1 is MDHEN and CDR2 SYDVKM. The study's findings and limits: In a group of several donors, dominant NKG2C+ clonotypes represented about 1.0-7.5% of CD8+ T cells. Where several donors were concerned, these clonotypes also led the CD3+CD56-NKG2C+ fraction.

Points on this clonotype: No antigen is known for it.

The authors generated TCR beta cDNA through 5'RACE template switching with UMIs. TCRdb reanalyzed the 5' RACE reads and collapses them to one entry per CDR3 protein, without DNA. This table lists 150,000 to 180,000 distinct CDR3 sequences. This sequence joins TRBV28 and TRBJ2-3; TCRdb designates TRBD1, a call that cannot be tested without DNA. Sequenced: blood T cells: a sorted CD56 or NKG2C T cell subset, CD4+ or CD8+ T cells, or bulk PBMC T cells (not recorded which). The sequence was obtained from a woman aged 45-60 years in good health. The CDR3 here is CASSLGAGVLYTDTQYF.